Each of the 23 T cell receptor beta chains below was sequenced from the same sample in a study of T-cell memory formation after mild COVID-19. From the 5' RACE reads, TCRdb called clonotypes with MiXCR, one entry per CDR3 protein. Of around 200,000 distinct CDR3 sequences listed, over 20% are singletons. Material for sequencing was PBMCs or a T cell subset sorted from them (not recorded which). The receptors shown here come from an adult woman who had mild COVID-19 (a few samples of this study predate the infection). Cell type and time point are not known.

This clonotype was picked up a small number of times. The junction does not match germline at one end; this may be a read error. This chain links TRBV6-2 or TRBV6-3 with TRBJ2-7; TRBD1 matches 10 bases. Germline V CDR1 and CDR2: MNHEY, SVGEGT. The CDR3 has 19 residues. The CDR3 nucleotides read TGTGCCATCTCTCAAGCCGCCGGGACAGGGGTTTGGCCCTCCCACGAGCAGTACTTC. Translating gives CAISQAAGTGVWPSHEQYF.

The rearrangement joins TRBV25-1 to TRBJ2-7; D is perhaps TRBD2 (5 bases). V was clipped by 8 bases and J by 4 bases, with 12 bases between them. Germline V gives CDR1 MGHDK, CDR2 SYGVNS. The CDR3 is 12 amino acids. The CDR3 DNA follows: TGTGCCAGCCGGGGTGGATTTTACGAGCAGTACTTC. It translates to CASRGGFYEQYF.

This clonotype has more than one count but fewer than ten. The chain links TRBV11-2 to TRBJ2-3; D is perhaps TRBD1 (7 bases). The CDR3 spans 15 residues. Trimming pared 5 bases from V and 1 base from J, leaving 13 bases between. Germline V CDR1 and CDR2: SGHAT, FQNNGV. The CDR3 here is CASSVGGGGTDTQYF. The CDR3 coding sequence is TGTGCCAGCAGCGTAGGAGGGGGCGGCACAGATACGCAGTATTTT.

This rearrangement joins TRBV2 to TRBJ1-2; 10 positions agree with TRBD1. The CDR3 has 15 amino acids. Trimming cost V 4 bases and J 7 bases; bases outside gene matches: 9. From germline, CDR1 is SNHLY and CDR2 FYNNEI. The CDR3 DNA is TGTGCCAGCAGTGGCGCGGGACAGGGGACCGGTGGCTACACCTTC. It specifies CASSGAGQGTGGYTF.

V usage is TRBV2 and J usage is TRBJ2-3, with TRBD2 identical over 8 bases. V lost 5 bases, J lost 0 bases, and 4 bases stayed unmatched. Germline V CDR1 and CDR2: SNHLY, FYNNEI. There are 15 residues in the CDR3. The CDR3 bases are TGTGCCAGCAGTACTAGCGGTACGAGCACAGATACGCAGTATTTT. Amino acid sequence: CASSTSGTSTDTQYF.

This clonotype was counted between two and nine times. The chain couples TRBV6-5 to TRBJ1-1, with D maybe TRBD1 (6 bases). The CDR3 extends over 14 amino acids. Germline lookup yields CDR1 MNHEY and CDR2 SVGAGI. V lost 5 bases and J 1 base, leaving 11 bases between the germline ends. CDR3 nucleotides: TGTGCCAGCAGTCCACAGGGATGGAACACTGAAGCTTTCTTT. It codes for CASSPQGWNTEAFF.

V usage is TRBV7-9 and J usage is TRBJ2-1; 9 bases are a match to TRBD1. CDR3 size: 17 residues. V lost 5 bases to trimming and J lost 12 bases; unmatched junction nucleotides: 20. Germline CDR1 and CDR2: SEHNR and FQNEAQ (reference sequence). CDR3 in amino acids: CASSARDRVVGLEGQFF. Here the CDR3 DNA reads TGTGCCAGCAGCGCGCGGGACAGGGTAGTAGGGCTGGAGGGGCAGTTCTTC.

V usage is TRBV9 and J usage is TRBJ2-7; D is perhaps TRBD1 (6 bases). The CDR3 runs to 14 residues. Looked up from germline, CDR1 is SGDLS and CDR2 is YYNGEE. Deletions cut 0 bases from V and 3 bases from J, with 10 bases between. The CDR3 loop reads CASSVAGQNYEQYF. CDR3 coding DNA: TGTGCCAGCAGCGTAGCCGGACAGAACTACGAGCAGTACTTC.

V usage is TRBV30 and J usage is TRBJ2-7; D is ambiguous. V was clipped by 1 base and J by 1 base, with 5 bases between them. From germline, CDR1 is GTSNPN and CDR2 SVGIG (reference sequence). There are 12 residues in the CDR3. In DNA form, the CDR3 reads TGTGCCTGGAGTGAAACATCCTACGAGCAGTACTTC. Protein product: CAWSETSYEQYF.

This clonotype came up a few times. The genes are TRBV27 and TRBJ1-6; the D gene is possibly TRBD1 (6 bases). This CDR3 has 15 amino acids. The germline CDR1 and CDR2 sequences are MNHEY and SMNVEV (reference sequence). With 3 bases removed from V and 10 bases from J, the gap between germline ends came to 16 bases. The DNA for the CDR3 is TGTGCCAGCAGTTTTAACAGGGTATTAGAGTCACCCCTCCACTTT. It encodes CASSFNRVLESPLHF.

J is TRBJ2-7 and V is TRBV3-1; D might be TRBD1 (6 bases). The CDR3 spans 15 residues. Germline V CDR1 and CDR2: LGHDT, YNNKEL (reference sequence). V lost 1 base and J 1 base, leaving 11 bases between the germline ends. CDR3 bases: TGTGCCAGCAGCCAAGGGGGGCATGGGTCCTACGAGCAGTACTTC. Its protein is CASSQGGHGSYEQYF.

This clonotype showed up just a few times. CDR3 loop: CSVGGSNYGYTF. The DNA of the CDR3 is TGCAGCGTTGGGGGCAGCAACTATGGCTACACCTTC. The chain is built from TRBV29-1 and TRBJ1-2; a possible D gene is TRBD1 (5 bases). Germline CDR1 is SQVTM and CDR2 is ANQGSEA. The CDR3 length is 12 residues. V gave up 4 bases and J gave up 2 bases, with 8 bases separating them.

This clonotype occurred a few times. The chain links TRBV7-9 to TRBJ1-1; a weak D match, TRBD1 (5 bases). This CDR3 region has 13 residues. Trimming took off 5 bases at V and 10 bases at J, with 17 bases between the two ends. Germline CDR1 is SEHNR and CDR2 is FQNEAQ (reference sequence). CDR3 DNA sequence: TGTGCCAGCAGCCCCGGGACGGAGCTGAGAGCTTTCTTT. Translation gives CASSPGTELRAFF.

This clonotype occurred a few times. The rearrangement joins TRBV4-1 to TRBJ2-2; D gene ambiguous. Per germline, CDR1 MGHRA and CDR2 YSYEKL. Trimming stripped 4 bases from V and 6 bases from J, with 6 bases between. The CDR3 contains 12 residues. This CDR3 reads CASSRLAGELFF. The DNA of the CDR3 is TGCGCCAGCAGCCGCTTAGCCGGGGAGCTGTTTTTT.

This clonotype was observed many times. The V gene is TRBV12-3 or TRBV12-4, the J gene TRBJ2-7, with D possibly TRBD1 on 6 matching bases. CDR3 length: 15 amino acids. Trimming stripped 3 bases from V and 6 bases from J, with 18 bases between. CDR3 amino acids: CASSLEADRIVEQYF. The CDR3 DNA reads TGTGCCAGCAGTTTGGAGGCGGACAGAATAGTCGAGCAGTACTTC.

This clonotype was counted many times. This chain links TRBV12-3 or TRBV12-4 with TRBJ2-3; TRBD2 matches 12 bases. The CDR3 has 15 residues. V lost 5 bases to trimming and J lost 5 bases; unmatched junction nucleotides: 5. The CDR3 DNA sequence: TGTGCCAGCAGTGGACTAGCGGGGCCGGGAGATACGCAGTATTTT. Encoded protein: CASSGLAGPGDTQYF.

This clonotype was observed a handful of times. The V call is TRBV9, the J call TRBJ2-7, with D possibly TRBD1 on 5 matching bases. Trimming pared 4 bases from V and 7 bases from J, leaving 15 bases between. The germline V gene encodes CDR1 SGDLS and CDR2 YYNGEE. CDR3 size: 13 residues. The CDR3 here is CASSLSGHGEQYF. The DNA of the CDR3 is TGTGCCAGCAGCCTCTCAGGGCATGGGGAGCAGTACTTC.

This clonotype was counted at least ten times. V gene TRBV7-9 combines with J gene TRBJ2-7; TRBD1 or TRBD2 may be the D gene (6 bases each). Trimming took 5 bases from V and 0 from J, leaving 17 bases between them. This CDR3 is built from 16 residues. Germline-derived CDR1 and CDR2 are SEHNR and FQNEAQ (reference sequence). The DNA for the CDR3 is TGTGCCAGCAGCCTTCTGATAGGGGGGTTCTCCTACGAGCAGTACTTC. Residues: CASSLLIGGFSYEQYF.

V and J are TRBV2 and TRBJ1-2; D may be TRBD1 (6 bases). The CDR3 is 12 residues long. Trimming took 8 bases from V and 8 from J, leaving 15 bases between them. CDR1 is SNHLY, CDR2 FYNNEI, per germline. The CDR3 region has the DNA TGTGCCAGCCTGGGGGGGGCCCGAGGCTACACCTTC. Its protein product is CASLGGARGYTF.

The rearrangement uses TRBV11-2 and TRBJ2-1, with D uncertain. CDR3 length equals 14 residues. V shed 5 bases and J shed 5 bases, with 13 bases lying between them. Germline CDR1 reads SGHAT; CDR2 reads FQNNGV. CDR3 DNA sequence: TGTGCCAGCAGCCTGGCCCCCAGCGACAATGAGCAGTTCTTC. It translates to CASSLAPSDNEQFF.

This clonotype has just a few counts. V and J are TRBV7-9 and TRBJ2-7; possible D gene TRBD2, 5 bases. The CDR3 is 16 residues long. Between the trimmed V and J ends, which lost 7 bases and 5 bases, there was a span of 24 bases. From germline, CDR1 is SEHNR and CDR2 FQNEAQ (reference sequence). DNA for the CDR3: TGTGCCAGCACCCCGCCCGGACTTACCGGGCCGGACGAGCAGTACTTC. Translated, it gives CASTPPGLTGPDEQYF.

Concerning this clonotype: Mismatch with germline at one junction end may stem from a read error. The chain employs TRBV5-1 and TRBJ2-3; 7 positions match TRBD2. In germline, CDR1 is SGHRS, CDR2 YFSETQ. CDR3 size: 13 residues. The CDR3 protein is CASSPRLANTQYF. DNA for the CDR3: TGTGCCAGCAGCCCAAGACTAGCCAATACGCAGTATTTT.

V is TRBV19 and J is TRBJ2-1; no firm D call. V lost 5 bases and J 3 bases, leaving 14 bases between the germline ends. The CDR3 is 15 amino acids. Germline assignment: CDR1 LNHDA and CDR2 SQIVND (reference sequence). CDR3 in DNA: TGTGCCAGTAGTGCTTTTATTTGGGGCTACAATGAGCAGTTCTTC. Translated: CASSAFIWGYNEQFF.